The source of this T cell receptor beta chain is a study of cytomegalovirus exposure and HLA in healthy donors. Study-wide background: It was reported in a later analysis that the same platform had been used for the roughly 110 validation repertoires as for the roughly 670 first-cohort repertoires. Whole-study results and caveats: In vitro checks showed that a few CMV-associated chains really do target CMV antigens. Reports described diagnosis of cytomegalovirus status by the classifier as highly specific and sensitive.

This clone was observed a handful of times. Antigen specificity is unknown. The donors were members of the roughly 120-subject validation cohort (separate from the roughly 660-subject first cohort). Sequenced by immunoSEQ multiplex PCR; TCRdb stores in-frame clones only, minus some. The sample lists more than 95,000 clones, 88% occurring once. Sequencing input: PBMCs. This sequence was found in a man aged 18 to 30 in good health and CMV-seropositive.

The CDR3 DNA follows: TGTGCCAGCAGCCACAGACAAAATTCGGATGGCTACACCTTC. Residues: CASSHRQNSDGYTF. This chain joins TRBV7-2 and TRBJ1-2, with D unresolved. With 5 bases removed from V and 6 bases from J, the gap between germline ends came to 16 bases. Germline V gene lookup returns CDR1 SGHTA and CDR2 FQGNSA. This CDR3 comprises 14 residues.